This record covers a single T cell receptor beta chain. Its antigen is as yet unknown. The assay was immunoSEQ multiplex PCR, and TCRdb's table has in-frame clones only and misses some. Among more than 90,000 clones listed, about 90% were seen once. The entry originates in a study of T cell responses to AZD1222 COVID-19 vaccine. Analyses pooled second doses at about 4 or about 12 weeks. The CDR3 totals 13 residues. Germline-derived CDR1 and CDR2 are SGHTA and FQGNSA. The ends lost 2 bases at V and 13 bases at J; junction bases unmatched: 5. Study-level findings and limits: The breadth and depth of Spike-specific TCRs increased once two AZD1222 doses had been given. Reportedly, nearly half of unique spike TCRs recognized epitopes outside B.1.351/B.1.1.7 mutations. Clonal diversity was possibly underestimated; the donors were predominantly white British and more often female.

This receptor was taken from an adult who received the AZD1222 COVID-19 vaccine. This specimen was peripheral blood, taken 28 days after the second AZD1222 dose. The chain couples TRBV7-2 to TRBJ1-6; TRBD1 agrees at 7 bases. CDR3 nucleotides: TGTGCCAGCAGCTTAATGGACAGGACTCCCCTCCACTTT. Its protein is CASSLMDRTPLHF. The complete variable domain, with remaining parts taken from reference TRBV7-2 and TRBJ1-6, reads GAGVSQSPSNKVTEKGKDVELRCDPISGHTALYWYRQSLGQGLEFLIYFQGNSAPDKSGLPSDRFSAERTGGSVSTLTIQRTQQEDSAVYLCASSLMDRTPLHFGNGTRLTVT.